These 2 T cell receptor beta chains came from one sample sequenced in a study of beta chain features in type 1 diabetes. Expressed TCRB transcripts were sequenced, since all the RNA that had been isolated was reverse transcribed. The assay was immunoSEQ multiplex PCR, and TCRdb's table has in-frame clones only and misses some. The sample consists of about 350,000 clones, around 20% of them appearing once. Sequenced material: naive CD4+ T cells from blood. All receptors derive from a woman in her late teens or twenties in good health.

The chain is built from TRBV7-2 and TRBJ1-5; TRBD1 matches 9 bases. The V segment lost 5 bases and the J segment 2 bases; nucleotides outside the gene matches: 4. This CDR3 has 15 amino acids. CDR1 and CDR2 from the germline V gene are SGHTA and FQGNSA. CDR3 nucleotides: TGTGCCAGCAGCCAGCGGACAGGGGGCAATCAGCCCCAGCATTTT. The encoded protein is CASSQRTGGNQPQHF.

CDR3 region: CASSLKGGDKTGELFF. In DNA, the CDR3 is TGCGCCAGCAGCTTGAAAGGGGGCGATAAGACCGGGGAGCTGTTTTTT. This chain uses TRBV5-1 with TRBJ2-2, with TRBD1 matching over 7 bases. V lost 1 base, J lost 5 bases, and 8 bases stayed unmatched. This CDR3 is 16 amino acids long. CDR1 and CDR2 (germline): SGHRS, YFSETQ.